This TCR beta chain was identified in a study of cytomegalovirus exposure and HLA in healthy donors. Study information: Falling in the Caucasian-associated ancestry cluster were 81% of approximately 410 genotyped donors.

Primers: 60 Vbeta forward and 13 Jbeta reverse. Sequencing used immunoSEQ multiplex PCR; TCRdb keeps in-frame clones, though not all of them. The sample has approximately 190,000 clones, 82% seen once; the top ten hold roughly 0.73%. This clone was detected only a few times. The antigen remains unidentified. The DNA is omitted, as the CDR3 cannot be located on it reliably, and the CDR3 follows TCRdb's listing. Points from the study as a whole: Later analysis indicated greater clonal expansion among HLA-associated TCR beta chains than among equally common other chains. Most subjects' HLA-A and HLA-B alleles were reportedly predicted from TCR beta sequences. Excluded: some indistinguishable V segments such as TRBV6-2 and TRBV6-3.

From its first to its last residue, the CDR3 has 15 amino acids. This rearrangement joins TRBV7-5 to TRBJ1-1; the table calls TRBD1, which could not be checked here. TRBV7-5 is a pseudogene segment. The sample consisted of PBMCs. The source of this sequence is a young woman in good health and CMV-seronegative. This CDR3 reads CVRSLAWGQGTEAFF.